Listed below are T cell receptor beta chains from one sample, sequenced in a study of control samples from healthy donors and cancer patients. Generated by immunoSEQ multiplex PCR, the TCRdb table keeps only in-frame clones and is missing some. The data show about 88,000 clones, 85% to 95% seen once. The sequenced material came from blood. The receptors were gathered from a man younger than 35 in good health. Each CDR3 is given with its conserved first and last residue. A D gene is named only where the DNA matches it firmly. Clone sizes are given selectively: once, few, many, or a class where the clone is expanded.

j_call,v_call,clone_size,d_call,cdr3_length,cdr3_aa,cdr3_nt
TRBJ1-1,TRBV11-2,-,-,18,CASSFPFRATRRNTEAFF,TGTGCCAGCAGCTTCCCATTCCGGGCTACCCGGCGGAACACTGAAGCTTTCTTT
TRBJ2-1,TRBV9,-,TRBD2,15,CASSVSGGPYNEQFF,TGTGCCAGCAGCGTTAGCGGGGGGCCATACAATGAGCAGTTCTTC
TRBJ1-1,TRBV10-3,-,-,12,CVVRGVQAEAFF,TGTGTTGTGAGGGGGGTCCAGGCTGAAGCTTTCTTT
TRBJ1-1,TRBV6-6,-,TRBD1,15,CASSYGYRGYTEAFF,TGTGCCAGCAGTTACGGCTACAGGGGGTACACTGAAGCTTTCTTT
TRBJ1-4,TRBV29-1,-,-,14,CSVERGREVRKLFF,TGCAGCGTTGAAAGGGGTAGGGAGGTCAGGAAACTGTTTTTT
TRBJ1-2,TRBV10-3,-,TRBD1,14,CAISVQGSNYGYTF,TGTGCCATCAGTGTACAGGGGAGTAACTATGGCTACACCTTC
TRBJ1-5,TRBV19,-,-,13,CASTDRSNQPQHF,TGTGCCAGTACGGACAGAAGCAATCAGCCCCAGCATTTT
TRBJ2-2,TRBV7-2,-,TRBD2,13,CASRSGITGELFF,TGTGCCAGCAGAAGCGGGATAACCGGGGAGCTGTTTTTT
TRBJ1-2,TRBV7-2,-,-,13,CASSLGRPQGYTF,TGTGCCAGCAGCTTAGGCAGACCACAAGGCTACACCTTC
TRBJ2-3,TRBV6-1,once,TRBD1,18,CASSEGTGSHSSTDTQYF,TGTGCCAGCAGTGAGGGGACAGGCTCCCACTCTAGCACAGATACGCAGTATTTT
TRBJ1-1,TRBV10-2,-,TRBD1,16,CASSGATGSQNTEAFF,TGCGCCAGCAGTGGTGCGACAGGGTCGCAGAACACTGAAGCTTTCTTT
TRBJ2-1,TRBV7-2,-,-,14,CASSLLGVTNEQFF,TGTGCCAGCAGCTTATTAGGAGTCACTAATGAGCAGTTCTTC
TRBJ1-1,TRBV7-3,once,TRBD1,17,CASSLSWQGGLNTEAFF,TGTGCCAGCAGCTTATCGTGGCAGGGGGGCCTGAACACTGAAGCTTTCTTT
TRBJ1-5,TRBV4-2,-,-,16,CASSQETATLNQPQHF,TGTGCCAGCAGCCAAGAAACAGCTACCCTCAATCAGCCCCAGCATTTT
TRBJ2-1,TRBV2,-,-,15,CATLGGGSSYNEQFF,TGTGCCACGTTAGGGGGGGGCTCCTCCTACAATGAGCAGTTCTTC
TRBJ2-5,TRBV24-1,-,-,16,CATSDFGDKGKETQYF,TGTGCCACCAGTGATTTTGGGGACAAGGGTAAAGAGACCCAGTACTTC
TRBJ2-2,TRBV6-2/TRBV6-3,-,-,14,CASNPVSSAGELFF,TGTGCCAGCAACCCTGTCAGTTCCGCCGGGGAGCTGTTTTTT
TRBJ2-3,TRBV9,-,TRBD1,15,CASVETGVPTDTQYF,TGTGCCAGCGTAGAGACAGGGGTTCCAACAGATACGCAGTATTTT
TRBJ1-2,TRBV27,-,-,12,CASSLRGDGYTF,TGTGCCAGCAGTTTAAGGGGGGATGGCTACACCTTC
TRBJ1-1,TRBV27,-,-,13,CASSYTANTEAFF,TGTGCCAGCAGCTATACAGCGAACACTGAAGCTTTCTTT
TRBJ2-7,TRBV5-4,few,-,13,CASSGRITYEQYF,TGTGCCAGCAGCGGACGGATAACCTACGAGCAGTACTTC
TRBJ1-5,TRBV2,once,-,13,CASSDGAGQPQHF,TGTGCCAGCAGTGATGGGGCGGGTCAGCCCCAGCATTTT
TRBJ1-3,TRBV18,-,-,16,CASSHLTGNSGNTIYF,TGTGCCAGCTCACACCTAACTGGGAACTCTGGAAACACCATATATTTT
TRBJ2-7,TRBV3-1/TRBV3-2,-,-,12,CASSQTSYEQYF,TGTGCCAGCAGCCAAACTTCCTACGAGCAGTACTTC
TRBJ1-2,TRBV30,once,-,13,CAWSGLINYGYTF,TGTGCCTGGAGTGGACTGATCAACTATGGCTACACCTTC
TRBJ1-5,TRBV7-2,-,-,13,CASSLKLNQPQHF,TGTGCCAGCAGCTTAAAGTTAAATCAGCCCCAGCATTTT
TRBJ1-5,TRBV4-1,-,-,15,CASSQDGDGNQPQHF,TGCGCCAGCAGCCAAGATGGGGACGGGAATCAGCCCCAGCATTTT
TRBJ1-6,TRBV6-5,-,-,14,CASRILRNNSPLHF,TGTGCCAGCAGAATCTTGCGCAATAATTCACCCCTCCACTTT
TRBJ2-7,TRBV5-1,few,-,15,CASSLSTGPSYEQYF,TGCGCCAGCAGCTTGAGCACAGGACCCTCCTACGAGCAGTACTTC
TRBJ1-2,TRBV5-1,-,-,17,CASSSPDSTLWGYGYTF,TGCGCCAGCAGTTCTCCCGACTCCACCCTGTGGGGCTATGGCTACACCTTC
TRBJ1-4,TRBV7-9,-,-,17,CASSPGAGGSANEKLFF,TGTGCCAGCAGCCCAGGGGCCGGGGGGTCGGCTAATGAAAAACTGTTTTTT
TRBJ1-6,TRBV4-3,-,-,17,CASSKRGILNINSPLHF,TGCGCCAGCAGTAAAAGGGGCATATTAAACATTAATTCACCCCTCCACTTT
TRBJ1-1,TRBV5-1,-,-,13,CASSSTGKTEAFF,TGCGCCAGCAGCTCCACTGGTAAAACTGAAGCTTTCTTT
TRBJ2-2,TRBV12-5,-,TRBD1,16,CASGLRQGSNTGELFF,TGTGCTAGTGGTTTGCGACAGGGGTCGAACACCGGGGAGCTGTTTTTT
TRBJ2-7,TRBV6-2/TRBV6-3,-,-,15,CASSYPGTSPHEQYF,TGTGCCAGCAGTTACCCTGGGACTTCCCCCCACGAGCAGTACTTC
TRBJ2-5,TRBV5-1,-,TRBD2,14,CASFGGELGETQYF,TGCGCCAGCTTCGGGGGGGAGCTCGGAGAGACCCAGTACTTC
TRBJ2-1,TRBV27,once,-,13,CASSFGFNREQFF,TGTGCCAGCAGTTTCGGGTTCAACAGAGAGCAGTTCTTC
TRBJ1-6,TRBV11-2,-,TRBD1,16,CASSIAGQTYNSPLHF,TGTGCCAGCAGCATAGCGGGACAGACCTATAATTCACCCCTCCACTTT
TRBJ1-3,TRBV5-4,-,-,19,CASSLSPPAGSRSGNTIYF,TGTGCCAGCAGCTTGAGTCCCCCAGCGGGGTCGCGATCTGGAAACACCATATATTTT
TRBJ1-2,TRBV13,-,-,13,CASSVRGNYGYTF,TGTGCCAGCAGCGTTCGGGGCAACTATGGCTACACCTTC
TRBJ2-1,TRBV6-5,-,TRBD2,15,CASSFTSVPTGEQFF,TGTGCCAGCAGTTTTACTAGCGTTCCTACTGGGGAGCAGTTCTTC
TRBJ1-1,TRBV5-6,-,-,14,CASILTGTGTEAFF,TGTGCCAGCATCCTCACAGGGACGGGGACTGAAGCTTTCTTT